This TCR beta chain was recorded in a study of CD4+ T cells in melanoma. As regards this clone: No antigen is known for it.

This table comes from immunoSEQ multiplex PCR, and its TCRdb copy is limited to in-frame clones, with some not included. Counted here are about 20,000 clones, around 78% occurring once; the ten biggest clones make up 9.7%. Study conclusions and caveats: A reported correlation linked neoantigen-specific CD4+ T cells to CD8+, macrophage and B cell function. Neoantigen-specific CD4+ T cells in melanoma reportedly had diverse differentiation states.

This TCR was recovered from a human donor with melanoma.

CDR3 protein: CASSLGSAGTGNTIYF. CDR3 nucleotide sequence: TGTGCCAGCAGCTTAGGTTCGGCAGGGACTGGAAACACCATATATTTT. The V call is TRBV7-6, the J call TRBJ1-3, with TRBD1 as a possible D gene (5 bases). Germline V gene data show CDR1 as SGHVS and CDR2 as FNYEAQ. The CDR3 has 16 amino acids. Trimming left V 1 base short and J 2 bases short, with 12 bases between. The full variable domain, its missing parts supplied by reference TRBV7-6 and TRBJ1-3, is GAGVSQSPRYKVTKRGQDVALRCDPISGHVSLYWYRQALGQGPEFLTYFNYEAQQDKSGLPNDRFSAERPEGSISTLTIQRTEQRDSAMYRCASSLGSAGTGNTIYFGEGSWLTVV.